Listed below are T cell receptor beta chains from one sample, sequenced in a study of blood T cell repertoires in COVID-19. Generated by immunoSEQ multiplex PCR, the TCRdb table keeps only in-frame clones and is missing some. The sample includes 130,000 to 150,000 clones, 88% of them seen just once. Source material: peripheral blood. Receptor source: a human donor in a cohort sampled during active COVID-19. CDR3s include the opening cysteine and the closing phenylalanine or tryptophan. The order of the fields is clone size, J gene, D gene, V gene, CDR3 protein, CDR3 DNA. A D gene is named only where the DNA matches it firmly. A clone size is listed for some rows: how often the clone was seen (once, few, many), or a class if it is expanded.

. | TRBJ2-7 | TRBD2 | TRBV6-5 | CASSSGTSGRAGYF | TGTGCCAGCAGTTCCGGGACTAGCGGGAGGGCCGGTTACTTC
. | TRBJ2-2 | TRBD2 | TRBV6-5 | CASSRSGGSGELFF | TGTGCCAGCAGCCGAAGCGGGGGATCGGGGGAGCTGTTTTTT
. | TRBJ2-7 | . | TRBV6-5 | CASSYSLSPYEQYF | TGTGCCAGCAGTTATAGCCTATCGCCCTACGAGCAGTACTTC
. | TRBJ2-2 | . | TRBV5-1 | CASSLFMQVITGELFF | TGCGCCAGCAGCTTGTTTATGCAGGTGATCACCGGGGAGCTGTTTTTT
. | TRBJ2-5 | . | TRBV6-6 | CASSLRGGQETQYF | TGTGCCAGCAGTCTGAGGGGGGGCCAAGAGACCCAGTACTTC
. | TRBJ2-7 | . | TRBV5-1 | CASSLEGAIQIDEQYF | TGCGCCAGCAGCTTGGAAGGGGCAATCCAAATAGACGAGCAGTACTTC
. | TRBJ1-1 | . | TRBV7-8 | CASSLDRGAREAFF | TGTGCCAGCAGCTTAGATCGGGGGGCGCGTGAGGCTTTCTTT
. | TRBJ2-1 | . | TRBV3-1/TRBV3-2 | CASSQLSRGGDEQFF | TGTGCCAGCAGCCAGCTAAGCCGGGGTGGCGATGAGCAGTTCTTC
. | TRBJ2-2 | TRBD1 | TRBV4-3 | CASSPRPGTGIGELFF | TGCGCCAGCAGCCCACGTCCCGGGACAGGGATCGGGGAGCTGTTTTTT
. | TRBJ2-1 | . | TRBV24-1 | CATSEQGDEQFF | TGTGCCACCAGTGAGCAAGGGGATGAGCAGTTCTTC
. | TRBJ2-2 | TRBD1 | TRBV5-8 | CASSLTGGWNTGELFF | TGTGCCAGCAGCTTAACAGGGGGTTGGAACACCGGGGAGCTGTTTTTT
. | TRBJ1-2 | TRBD1 | TRBV28 | CASRKQGAKGGYTF | TGTGCCAGCAGGAAACAGGGGGCGAAAGGTGGCTACACCTTC
. | TRBJ2-3 | . | TRBV19 | CASSSGFSTDTQYF | TGTGCCTCTTCTTCGGGGTTTAGCACAGATACGCAGTATTTT
. | TRBJ2-1 | TRBD2 | TRBV9 | CASSVGLAEPYNEQFF | TGTGCCAGCAGCGTGGGACTAGCAGAACCATACAATGAGCAGTTCTTC
. | TRBJ1-2 | . | TRBV19 | CASSINYGEGYTF | TGTGCCAGTAGTATAAACTACGGCGAAGGCTACACCTTC
once | TRBJ1-4 | . | TRBV3-1/TRBV3-2 | CATSEVNEKLFF | TGTGCCACTTCAGAGGTTAATGAAAAACTGTTTTTT
. | TRBJ2-7 | . | TRBV7-9 | CASSEASFSSYEQYF | TGTGCCAGCAGCGAAGCTAGCTTTAGCTCCTACGAGCAGTACTTC
. | TRBJ2-1 | TRBD2 | TRBV12-5 | CASQLAGLDNEQFF | TGTGCTAGCCAACTAGCGGGACTTGATAATGAGCAGTTCTTC
. | TRBJ1-2 | . | TRBV4-3 | CASSQDRGQEGYGYTF | TGCGCCAGCAGCCAAGATCGAGGGCAGGAGGGCTATGGCTACACCTTC
. | TRBJ2-3 | . | TRBV7-3 | CASSLSGTRTDTQYF | TGTGCCAGCAGCTTAAGCGGCACCCGCACAGATACGCAGTATTTT
once | TRBJ2-7 | TRBD2 | TRBV5-4 | CASSSLTSGGYEQYF | TGTGCCAGCAGCTCCTTGACTAGCGGGGGGTACGAGCAGTACTTC
. | TRBJ2-7 | . | TRBV4-1 | CASSQDGTGGYEQYF | TGCGCCAGCAGCCAAGATGGAACGGGTGGCTACGAGCAGTACTTC
few | TRBJ2-7 | . | TRBV6-5 | CASRTGHSSYEQYF | TGTGCCAGCAGAACGGGACACAGCTCCTACGAGCAGTACTTC
. | TRBJ2-2 | . | TRBV29-1 | CSVAPQNTGELFF | TGCAGCGTTGCGCCACAGAACACCGGGGAGCTGTTTTTT
. | TRBJ2-3 | TRBD1 | TRBV9 | CASSPRTGEIDTQYF | TGTGCCAGCAGCCCCAGGACAGGGGAAATAGATACGCAGTATTTT
. | TRBJ2-1 | TRBD2 | TRBV9 | CASSVAASGVDEQFF | TGTGCCAGCAGCGTAGCGGCTAGCGGGGTGGATGAGCAGTTCTTC
. | TRBJ1-6 | TRBD1 | TRBV3-1/TRBV3-2 | CASSQDPSTGQSNSPLHF | TGTGCCAGCAGCCAAGATCCCTCGACAGGGCAGAGCAATTCACCCCTCCACTTT
. | TRBJ2-3 | . | TRBV13 | CASSSRLVPADTQYF | TGTGCCAGCAGCTCGCGACTAGTTCCCGCAGATACGCAGTATTTT
. | TRBJ2-5 | TRBD2 | TRBV4-1 | CASSQIEIAGSRTQYF | TGCGCCAGCAGCCAGATCGAGATAGCGGGGAGTAGGACCCAGTACTTC
. | TRBJ1-3 | . | TRBV19 | CASSMQGSGNTIYF | TGTGCCAGTAGTATGCAGGGCTCTGGAAACACCATATATTTT
. | TRBJ1-1 | TRBD1 | TRBV7-2 | CASSPQTGGAPSGTEAFF | TGTGCCAGCAGCCCCCAGACAGGGGGCGCCCCATCAGGGACTGAAGCTTTCTTT
few | TRBJ1-1 | . | TRBV7-9 | CASSLVVGIGTEAFF | TGTGCCAGCAGCTTAGTTGTGGGCATAGGCACTGAAGCTTTCTTT
. | TRBJ1-2 | . | TRBV9 | CASSLKQEIAFGYTF | TGTGCCAGCAGCCTAAAGCAGGAAATCGCCTTTGGCTACACCTTC
. | TRBJ2-3 | . | TRBV9 | CASSVVGISATDTQYF | TGTGCCAGCAGCGTAGTTGGCATTAGCGCCACAGATACGCAGTATTTT